Shown below are 15 T cell receptor beta chains from a single sample sequenced in a study of T cells in Graves' hyperthyroidism and ophthalmopathy. Authors of the study amplified TCR beta CDR3 regions from RNA transcripts. HTBI primers were used for first-round RT-PCR of the TCR CDR3. MiXCR, applied by TCRdb to the multiplex PCR reads, yields one record per CDR3 protein. The profile shows 700,000 or so distinct CDR3 sequences, approximately 16% of them singletons. The specimen sequenced was blood. These receptors all stem from a man younger than 35 with Graves' hyperthyroidism.

The chain combines TRBV20-1 with TRBJ2-7, with TRBD2 matching over 10 bases. Germline trimming cut 0 bases from V and 4 bases from J; bases unmatched to any gene: 6. The germline V gene has CDR1 DFQATT and CDR2 SNEGSKA (reference sequence). The CDR3 totals 15 residues. CDR3 DNA: TGCAGTGCTAGAGATCCTAGCGGGAGAGGATACGAGCAGTACTTC. This translates into CSARDPSGRGYEQYF.

This clonotype occurred many times. The chain uses TRBV28 and TRBJ1-1; D perhaps matches TRBD1 (5 bases). The CDR3 spans 13 residues. The V gene lost 3 bases and the J gene lost 5 bases, with 10 bases spanning the gap. Germline CDR1 is MDHEN and CDR2 is SYDVKM. The chain's CDR3 is CASSLKGRTEAFF. CDR3 DNA: TGTGCCAGCAGTTTGAAGGGGAGGACTGAAGCTTTCTTT.

At least ten counts were recorded for this clonotype. The rearrangement joins TRBV7-2 to TRBJ2-1; D is ambiguous. Germline CDR1 reads SGHTA; CDR2 reads FQGNSA. Between the trimmed V and J ends, which lost 3 bases and 6 bases, there was a span of 9 bases. CDR3 length: 13 amino acids. The CDR3 sequence: CASSLGTFNEQFF. Here the CDR3 DNA reads TGTGCCAGCAGCTTGGGCACCTTCAATGAGCAGTTCTTC.

This clonotype was counted ten times or more. The gene calls are TRBV20-1 and TRBJ2-7, with 9 bases that match TRBD2. The V and J ends lost 6 bases and 5 bases, in that order; junction bases with no gene match: 8. There are 13 residues in the CDR3. Germline values: CDR1 DFQATT, CDR2 SNEGSKA (reference sequence). DNA for the CDR3: TGCAGTGCCTTTAGCGGGAGTAAAGACGAGCAGTACTTC. This codes for CSAFSGSKDEQYF.

This clonotype has at least ten counts. The chain combines TRBV28 with TRBJ1-1, with TRBD1 matching 9 bases. Germline CDR1 reads MDHEN; CDR2 reads SYDVKM. CDR3 length equals 15 residues. The trim removed 7 bases at V and 1 base at J, leaving 7 bases unmatched. The CDR3 loop reads CASTPPGQGNTEAFF. The CDR3 bases are TGTGCCAGCACCCCTCCGGGACAGGGGAACACTGAAGCTTTCTTT.

There are a few counts of this clonotype. An end of the junction does not agree with germline; a read error may underlie this. The V and J genes are TRBV6-2 or TRBV6-3 and TRBJ2-1, with no clear D. The CDR3 extends over 16 amino acids. The germline V gene encodes CDR1 MNHEY and CDR2 SVGEGT. CDR3 DNA: TGTGCCAGCAGTTACCGAAGGATCCGGCCCTACAATGAGCAGTCCTTC. Translation: CASSYRRIRPYNEQSF.

As concerns this clonotype: Being one base from a much bigger clone, this may be a read error. The chain combines TRBV18 with TRBJ2-3; 7 nucleotides line up with TRBD1. The V gene's germline CDR1 is KGHSH and CDR2 LQKENI. The CDR3 spans 15 residues. The CDR3 DNA reads as TGTGCCGGCTCACCACCGGGACAGAGGAAAGATACGCAGTATTTT. Its translation: CAGSPPGQRKDTQYF.

This clonotype appeared many times. The chain recombines TRBV12-5 with TRBJ2-1; 13 nucleotides align to TRBD2. This CDR3 has 15 amino acids. CDR1 and CDR2 from the germline V gene are LGHNT and FRNRAP. Trimming removed 7 bases from V and 7 bases from J; junction bases left unmatched: 7. The chain's CDR3 is CASVPGLAGQNEQFF. Written as DNA, the CDR3 is TGTGCTAGTGTTCCGGGACTAGCGGGACAAAATGAGCAGTTCTTC.

Note on this clonotype: The junction differs from germline at one of its ends, possibly a read error. The V call is TRBV11-2, the J call TRBJ1-1, with 8 positions matching TRBD1. The CDR3 extends over 13 amino acids. Germline lookup yields CDR1 SGHAT and CDR2 FQNNGV. CDR3 coding DNA: TGTGCCAGCAGCCCGGACAGGGACCAGCCCACCCTCTTT. Encoded protein: CASSPDRDQPTLF.

In its sample, this clonotype was seen many times. V gene TRBV2 combines with J gene TRBJ2-5, with no clear D. V was pared by 6 bases and J by 1 base, with 9 bases between. Germline loops: CDR1 SNHLY, CDR2 FYNNEI. The CDR3 runs 13 residues. CDR3 sequence reads: CASSGELQETQYF. CDR3 bases: TGTGCCAGCAGCGGAGAACTCCAAGAGACCCAGTACTTC.

This chain connects TRBV27 to TRBJ2-7; D is possibly TRBD1 (5 bases). The germline gives CDR1 MNHEY, CDR2 SMNVEV (reference sequence). This CDR3 has 13 residues. V lost 3 bases and J lost 6, with 12 bases in between. DNA of the CDR3: TGTGCCAGCAGTTTCGTGCAGGGTAGCGAGCAGTACTTC. Translated, it gives CASSFVQGSEQYF.

This clonotype has a count of ten or more. V gene TRBV28 combines with J gene TRBJ2-7, with D perhaps TRBD1 or TRBD2 (6 bases each). Between the trimmed V and J ends, which lost 10 bases and 0 bases, there was a span of 16 bases. This CDR3 is built from 14 residues. Looked up from germline, CDR1 is MDHEN and CDR2 is SYDVKM. Written as DNA, the CDR3 is TGTGCCACCGGCGGAGGGGGTAGCTCCTACGAGCAGTACTTC. It is translated as CATGGGGSSYEQYF.

This clonotype showed up just a few times. This rearrangement joins TRBV6-1 to TRBJ2-1; D gene ambiguous. V lost 6 bases and J lost 7, with 16 bases in between. CDR3 size: 14 residues. CDR1 is MNHNS, CDR2 SASEGT, per germline. The CDR3, as DNA: TGTGCCAGCAGCCCCGGGCCGGCGCTAAATGAGCAGTTCTTC. Translation gives CASSPGPALNEQFF.

This clonotype was recorded at least ten times. V usage is TRBV12-3 or TRBV12-4 and J usage is TRBJ2-5; D is unclear. The germline V and J ends were trimmed by 7 bases and 0 bases, with 12 bases remaining between them. The CDR3 runs to 14 residues. CDR3 in amino acids: CASTRGAYQETQYF. The CDR3 DNA reads as TGTGCCAGCACCCGAGGAGCGTACCAAGAGACCCAGTACTTC.

This chain connects TRBV18 to TRBJ2-1, with 13 bases lining up with TRBD2. This CDR3 contains 16 residues. The V segment lost 2 bases and the J segment 10 bases; nucleotides outside the gene matches: 8. Germline V gene lookup returns CDR1 KGHSH and CDR2 LQKENI. CDR3 bases: TGTGCCAGCTCACCAGTTACTAGCGGGAGGGAAGAAGAGCAGTTCTTC. This gives the protein CASSPVTSGREEEQFF.